The 27 T cell receptor beta chains given below trace back to one sample, sequenced in a study of blood T cell repertoires in COVID-19 (dated by TCRdb to 2020 to 2021). Libraries were built with the immunoSEQ multiplex PCR assay. TCRdb stores this immuneACCESS table with in-frame sequences only. Part of the clones is absent; in the studies checked, under half of the shortfall reflects unresolved V genes, and no reason is known for the rest. This sample holds some 150,000 clones; roughly 80% were observed only once. The top ten constitute over 9% of the sample. Sequences were obtained from PBMCs or T cells enriched from blood (not recorded which). All receptors come from a man aged 45-65 years who had recovered from COVID-19.

This sequence joins TRBV2 and TRBJ1-1; D remains unclear. From germline, CDR1 is SNHLY and CDR2 FYNNEI. V lost 4 bases and J lost 0, with 12 bases in between. The CDR3 contains 15 residues. The CDR3 sequence is CASSVEGTMNTEAFF. For the CDR3, the DNA is TGTGCCAGCAGTGTGGAGGGAACCATGAACACTGAAGCTTTCTTT.

V is TRBV4-1 and J is TRBJ2-7; 8 nucleotides line up with TRBD1. The CDR3 totals 17 residues. V shed 0 bases and J 1 base; nucleotides not matched to a gene: 8. The germline V gene encodes CDR1 MGHRA and CDR2 YSYEKL. The DNA of the CDR3 is TGCGCCAGCAGCCAAGATCGAGTACGGGACAGGTCCTACGAGCAGTACTTC. Its translation: CASSQDRVRDRSYEQYF.

V is TRBV6-2 or TRBV6-3 and J is TRBJ2-3; D perhaps matches TRBD2 (6 bases). Germline-derived CDR1 and CDR2 are MNHEY and SVGEGT. The V and J ends lost 5 bases and 6 bases respectively, with 15 bases between them. The CDR3 length is 14 residues. The CDR3: CASSPLTGRDTQYF. CDR3 nucleotides: TGTGCCAGCAGTCCCTTGACTGGGAGGGATACGCAGTATTTT.

The V call is TRBV14, the J call TRBJ1-3; possible D gene TRBD1, 6 bases. The CDR3 has 16 residues. V was trimmed by 2 bases and J by 0 bases, leaving 11 bases between them. Germline V CDR1 and CDR2: SGHDN, FVKESK. DNA for the CDR3: TGTGCCAGCAGCCAACGTCGGGACACCTCTGGAAACACCATATATTTT. This translates into CASSQRRDTSGNTIYF. The full variable domain, rest sourced from reference TRBV14 and TRBJ1-3, is EAGVTQFPSHSVIEKGQTVTLRCDPISGHDNLYWYRRVMGKEIKFLLHFVKESKQDESGMPNNRFLAERTGGTYSTLKVQPAELEDSGVYFCASSQRRDTSGNTIYFGEGSWLTVV.

The chain has TRBV28 and TRBJ2-7; the match to TRBD2 covers 11 bases. Germline CDR1 and CDR2: MDHEN and SYDVKM. After removal of 4 bases from V and 2 bases from J, the junction contained 4 bases not matched to a gene. The CDR3 contains 15 residues. CDR3 protein: CASSSLAGGTYEQYF. CDR3 bases: TGTGCCAGCAGTTCGTTAGCGGGGGGGACCTACGAGCAGTACTTC.

The V and J genes are TRBV7-8 and TRBJ2-7; 7 bases line up with TRBD2. Germline V lookup: CDR1 SGHVS, CDR2 FQNEAQ. V lost 6 bases to trimming and J lost 0 bases; unmatched junction nucleotides: 8. This CDR3 is 15 amino acids long. The CDR3 coding sequence is TGTGCCAGCAGGCCCTCTAGCGGTCTCTCCTACGAGCAGTACTTC. Encoded protein: CASRPSSGLSYEQYF.

In DNA, the CDR3 is TGTGCCAGCAGCTTAAGGTCTAGCGGGGAGCGCGGAGATACGCAGTATTTT. Amino acids: CASSLRSSGERGDTQYF. The V call is TRBV7-2, the J call TRBJ2-3; 9 nucleotides align to TRBD2. The CDR3 loop spans 17 amino acids. Trimming removed 2 bases from V and 5 bases from J; junction bases left unmatched: 11. Germline V gene lookup returns CDR1 SGHTA and CDR2 FQGNSA.

The chain recombines TRBV18 with TRBJ1-3; 7 bases line up with TRBD1. The CDR3 is 17 residues long. Germline-derived CDR1 and CDR2 are KGHSH and LQKENI. The trim removed 4 bases at V and 2 bases at J, leaving 11 bases unmatched. The CDR3 coding sequence is TGTGCCAGCTCACTATCAGACAGGGTTCTTACTGGAAACACCATATATTTT. Translation gives CASSLSDRVLTGNTIYF.

The chain employs TRBV19 and TRBJ1-3; D possibly corresponds to TRBD1 (6 bases). V shed 3 bases and J shed 0 bases, with 12 bases lying between them. Germline V gives CDR1 LNHDA, CDR2 SQIVND (reference sequence). The CDR3 has 16 amino acids. The CDR3 DNA sequence: TGTGCCAGTAGTATCGGACAGTGGAGCTCTGGAAACACCATATATTTT. Translating gives CASSIGQWSSGNTIYF.

This clone has only a few counts. This rearrangement joins TRBV18 to TRBJ2-1; 8 bases are a match to TRBD2. Trimming at V came to 2 bases and at J to 5 bases, leaving 5 bases not matched to a gene. Germline V gene sequence: CDR1 KGHSH, CDR2 LQKENI. The CDR3 is 15 residues long. CDR3 amino acids: CASSPGSGRDNEQFF. CDR3 nucleotides: TGTGCCAGCTCACCAGGCAGCGGGAGAGACAATGAGCAGTTCTTC.

This clone was observed a few times. V is TRBV5-6 and J is TRBJ1-2; 8 bases align to TRBD1. The CDR3 extends over 16 amino acids. The ends lost 1 base at V and 0 bases at J; junction bases unmatched: 5. Germline assignment: CDR1 SGHDT and CDR2 YYEEEE. The chain's CDR3 is CASSLPWDRTNYGYTF. The CDR3 bases are TGTGCCAGCAGCTTGCCCTGGGACAGGACTAACTATGGCTACACCTTC. The variable domain in full, with the rest retrieved from reference TRBV5-6 and TRBJ1-2, is DAGVTQSPTHLIKTRGQQVTLRCSPKSGHDTVSWYQQALGQGPQFIFQYYEEEERQRGNFPDRFSGHQFPNYSSELNVNALLLGDSALYLCASSLPWDRTNYGYTFGSGTRLTVV.

In its sample, this clone was seen once. The chain uses TRBV7-9 and TRBJ1-6; 8 positions agree with TRBD1. CDR1 is SEHNR and CDR2 is FQNEAQ in the germline V gene (reference sequence). This CDR3 contains 15 residues. The ends lost 5 bases at V and 9 bases at J; junction bases unmatched: 9. The CDR3, as DNA: TGTGCCAGCAGCACAGGACAGGGTGGTACTTCACCCCTCCACTTT. Its translation is CASSTGQGGTSPLHF. Based on the CDR3 plus reference TRBV7-9 and TRBJ1-6, the full variable domain is DTGVSQNPRHKITKRGQNVTFRCDPISEHNRLYWYRQTLGQGPEFLTYFQNEAQLEKSRLLSDRFSAERPKGSFSTLEIQRTEQGDSAMYLCASSTGQGGTSPLHFGNGTRLTVT.

V gene TRBV20-1 combines with J gene TRBJ1-4; D remains unclear. CDR1 is DFQATT and CDR2 is SNEGSKA in the germline V gene (reference sequence). This CDR3 is built from 10 residues. Trimming cost V 6 bases and J 8 bases, with 7 bases left between them. In DNA form, the CDR3 reads TGCAGTGCCCCGAGGGAAAAACTGTTTTTT. Amino acids: CSAPREKLFF.

The chain couples TRBV6-4 to TRBJ1-1; D remains unclear. The CDR3 covers 14 residues. Looked up from germline, CDR1 is MRHNA and CDR2 is SNTAGT. The germline V and J ends were trimmed by 7 bases and 0 bases, with 12 bases remaining between them. The CDR3 spells CASKPGSMNTEAFF. The DNA of the CDR3 is TGTGCCAGCAAACCGGGTAGCATGAACACTGAAGCTTTCTTT.

The table lists this clone with a count of one. Other DNA sequences in the same sample also yield this CDR3. The rearrangement links TRBV7-9 to TRBJ2-7; D is unclear. This CDR3 region has 12 residues. V lost 5 bases and J lost 0, with 5 bases in between. CDR1 and CDR2 from the germline V gene are SEHNR and FQNEAQ (reference sequence). The CDR3 sequence: CASSLSSYEQYF. CDR3 sequence (DNA): TGTGCCAGCAGCCTAAGCTCCTACGAGCAGTACTTC.

This chain uses TRBV5-1 with TRBJ2-5; possibly TRBD2 for D (6 bases). V was trimmed by 0 bases and J by 4 bases, leaving 16 bases between them. Germline CDR1 is SGHRS and CDR2 is YFSETQ. The CDR3 totals 16 residues. The CDR3 nucleotides are TGCGCCAGCAGCTTGGCGATAGGGCAGGGAGGAGAGACCCAGTACTTC. Its translation: CASSLAIGQGGETQYF.

The rearrangement links TRBV12-3 or TRBV12-4 to TRBJ1-1; D not resolved. CDR3 length: 11 residues. Trimming took 5 bases from V and 4 from J, leaving 5 bases between them. CDR3 bases: TGTGCCAGCAGTACGGGCACTGAAGCTTTCTTT. It encodes CASSTGTEAFF.

The J gene is TRBJ2-1, the V gene TRBV6-4; the match to TRBD2 covers 9 bases. The V and J ends lost 4 bases and 0 bases, in that order; junction bases with no gene match: 10. The germline gives CDR1 MRHNA, CDR2 SNTAGT. This CDR3 spans 18 amino acids. The CDR3 loop reads CASSVAGGPPSSYNEQFF. The CDR3 DNA reads as TGTGCCAGCAGTGTTGCGGGGGGGCCTCCGAGCTCCTACAATGAGCAGTTCTTC.

V usage is TRBV6-2 or TRBV6-3 and J usage is TRBJ2-1, with 13 bases aligning to TRBD2. Trimming at V came to 5 bases and at J to 0 bases, leaving 10 bases not matched to a gene. This CDR3 contains 19 residues. From germline, CDR1 is MNHEY and CDR2 SVGEGT. The CDR3 nucleotides read TGTGCCAGCAGTGACCGACTAGCGGGGGGACGGAGCTCCTACAATGAGCAGTTCTTC. This codes for CASSDRLAGGRSSYNEQFF.

This clone was picked up one time. This chain connects TRBV6-5 to TRBJ2-7, with D unresolved. The CDR3 sequence is 13 residues long. Germline V gene lookup returns CDR1 MNHEY and CDR2 SVGAGI. Trimming removed 0 bases at V and 12 bases at J, with 15 bases between. CDR3 in DNA: TGTGCCAGCAGTTACTCGCCAGGTCAGACGACGTACTTC. Translating gives CASSYSPGQTTYF.

This chain uses TRBV7-9 with TRBJ2-5; TRBD2 agrees at 10 bases. The CDR3 loop spans 16 amino acids. J gave up 1 base and V 3 bases, and 5 bases lay outside the gene matches. Germline V gene data show CDR1 as SEHNR and CDR2 as FQNEAQ (reference sequence). The CDR3 region has the DNA TGTGCCAGCAGCTTGCAGACTAGCGGGTTCCAAGAGACCCAGTACTTC. Its protein product is CASSLQTSGFQETQYF.

The rearrangement uses TRBV15 and TRBJ1-2, with D perhaps matching TRBD1 (6 bases). V was clipped by 0 bases and J by 4 bases, with 12 bases between them. This CDR3 is 15 amino acids long. Germline V lookup: CDR1 LNHNV, CDR2 YYDKDF (reference sequence). CDR3 in amino acids: CATSREEGVFYGYTF. The CDR3 DNA is TGTGCCACCAGCAGAGAAGAGGGGGTTTTCTATGGCTACACCTTC.

The CDR3 nucleotides are TGTGCCAGCAGTTTGGCCATCTATGGCTACACCTTC. Translating it yields CASSLAIYGYTF. This sequence joins TRBV12-3 or TRBV12-4 and TRBJ1-2; no definite D call. The V gene lost 3 bases and the J gene lost 4 bases, with 6 bases spanning the gap. The CDR3 length is 12 residues.

The chain couples TRBV5-5 to TRBJ1-6, with 10 nucleotides matching TRBD1. CDR1 SGHKS and CDR2 YYEKEE come from the germline V gene (reference sequence). V trimming: 4 bases; J trimming: 0 bases; junction bases outside the gene matches: 10. The CDR3 has 19 amino acids. The CDR3 sequence is CASSPDRGPGSSYNSPLHF. In nucleotides, the CDR3 is TGTGCCAGCAGCCCTGACAGGGGGCCCGGGAGCTCCTATAATTCACCCCTCCACTTT.

V usage is TRBV28 and J usage is TRBJ1-2, with D possibly TRBD1 on 5 matching bases. The germline CDR1 and CDR2 sequences are MDHEN and SYDVKM. The CDR3 totals 12 residues. V lost 5 bases and J lost 4, with 8 bases in between. The CDR3 DNA follows: TGTGCCAGCAGTCAGGGTGGCTATGGCTACACCTTC. Protein: CASSQGGYGYTF.

This clone has a handful of counts. The rearrangement links TRBV19 to TRBJ2-7, with D tentatively TRBD1 (6 bases). There are 15 residues in the CDR3. Germline V CDR1 and CDR2: LNHDA, SQIVND (reference sequence). Trimming took off 10 bases at V and 1 base at J, with 20 bases between the two ends. For the CDR3, the DNA is TGTGCCACCGCCCAGATGAGAGGGGGATCCTACGAGCAGTACTTC. Translated, it gives CATAQMRGGSYEQYF.

The rearrangement links TRBV5-1 to TRBJ1-4, with TRBD1 matching 7 bases. Germline CDR1 and CDR2: SGHRS and YFSETQ. The CDR3 has 14 amino acids. J was trimmed by 8 bases and V by 0 bases; bases with no gene match: 4. The CDR3 DNA reads as TGCGCCAGCAGCTTGGGACAGGGTGACGAAAAACTGTTTTTT. This gives the protein CASSLGQGDEKLFF.